The T cell receptor beta chain described here comes from a study of blood T cell repertoires in COVID-19. Study in general: COVID-19 samples collected from the United States, Italy and Spain covered acute and convalescent phases. In each case, the material was cDNA or gDNA derived from T cells, B-cell-depleted T cells, or PBMCs.

The V end lost 2 bases, the J end lost 3 bases, and 12 bases lay between the germline ends. The CDR3 runs to 15 residues. Germline V gives CDR1 MNHNS, CDR2 SASEGT. This clone is medium-sized in the sample. Original analysis: Amplification of reference gene primers provided the estimated nucleated cell counts. TCRdb's table, derived via immunoSEQ multiplex PCR, lists solely in-frame clones and lacks some. V and J calls and clone size are given by that table; D and trimming were obtained from the DNA. The sample consists of some 38,000 clones, approximately 91% of them appearing once. The material sequenced was peripheral blood. J is TRBJ2-3 and V is TRBV6-1; possibly TRBD2 for D (5 bases). This clonotype was obtained from a man between 65 and 80 years old with acute or convalescent COVID-19. The CDR3 DNA follows: TGTGCCAGCAGTGAAAAACTAGTAGCTACAGATACGCAGTATTTT. As protein: CASSEKLVATDTQYF.